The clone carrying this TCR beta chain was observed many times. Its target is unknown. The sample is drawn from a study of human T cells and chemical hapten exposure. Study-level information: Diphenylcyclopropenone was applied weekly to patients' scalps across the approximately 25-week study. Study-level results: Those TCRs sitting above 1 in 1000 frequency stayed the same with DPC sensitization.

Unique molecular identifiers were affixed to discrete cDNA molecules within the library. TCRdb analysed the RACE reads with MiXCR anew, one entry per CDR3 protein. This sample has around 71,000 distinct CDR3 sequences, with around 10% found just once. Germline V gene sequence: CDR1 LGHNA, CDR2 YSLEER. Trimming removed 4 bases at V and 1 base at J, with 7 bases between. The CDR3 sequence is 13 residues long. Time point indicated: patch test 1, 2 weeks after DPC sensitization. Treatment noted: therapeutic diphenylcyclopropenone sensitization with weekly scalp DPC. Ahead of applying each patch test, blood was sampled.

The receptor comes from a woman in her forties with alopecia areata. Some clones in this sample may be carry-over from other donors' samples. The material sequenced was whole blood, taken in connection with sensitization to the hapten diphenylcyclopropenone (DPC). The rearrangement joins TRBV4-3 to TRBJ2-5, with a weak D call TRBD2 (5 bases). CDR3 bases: TGCGCCAGCAGCCGTGGACTCCAAGAGACCCAGTACTTC. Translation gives CASSRGLQETQYF.